The 19 T cell receptor beta chains reported below all come from one sample, sequenced in a study of blood T cell repertoires in COVID-19. Measured with immunoSEQ multiplex PCR; TCRdb has only the in-frame clones, and not every one. Found here are over 150,000 clones, approximately 83% of them singletons; the top ten hold roughly 2.9%. Source material: peripheral blood. These receptors were taken from a woman aged 55-75 years with acute or convalescent COVID-19.

The CDR3 DNA is TGTGCCAGCAGCTTGTCTCCGGGGGCCTACAATGAGCAGTTCTTC. This sequence encodes CASSLSPGAYNEQFF. The V gene is TRBV5-5, the J gene TRBJ2-1; TRBD2 might be the D (6 bases). The CDR3 covers 15 residues. Germline loops: CDR1 SGHKS, CDR2 YYEKEE (reference sequence). The ends were cut back, 1 base at V and 2 bases at J, with 10 bases in the middle.

The chain recombines TRBV10-3 with TRBJ1-2, with D tentatively TRBD1 (5 bases). CDR3 length equals 15 residues. The ends were cut back, 10 bases at V and 2 bases at J, with 20 bases in the middle. CDR1 ENHRY and CDR2 SYGVKD come from the germline V gene. CDR3 sequence (DNA): TGTGCCACCTCCGAACCGGGACTGATAAACTATGGCTACACCTTC. Translated: CATSEPGLINYGYTF.

J is TRBJ1-5 and V is TRBV10-3; the D gene is possibly TRBD1 (5 bases). This CDR3 is built from 14 residues. The germline V gene encodes CDR1 ENHRY and CDR2 SYGVKD. V was cut by 1 base and J by 7 bases, with 11 bases left in between. The CDR3 spells CAISEWGAGQPQHF. The DNA of the CDR3 is TGTGCCATCAGTGAGTGGGGCGCAGGGCAGCCCCAGCATTTT.

This chain joins TRBV27 and TRBJ2-7; D perhaps matches TRBD1 (6 bases). The CDR3 contains 16 residues. Per the germline V gene, CDR1 is MNHEY and CDR2 is SMNVEV (reference sequence). The V gene lost 4 bases and the J gene lost 1 base, with 17 bases spanning the gap. CDR3 DNA sequence: TGTGCCAGCAGTTCCCCCGTACAGGGCAGGTCCTACGAGCAGTACTTC. Encoded protein: CASSSPVQGRSYEQYF.

This chain connects TRBV3-1 (or the pseudogene TRBV3-2) to TRBJ1-4; TRBD1 agrees at 7 bases. Looked up from germline, CDR1 is LGHDT and CDR2 is YNNKEL (reference sequence). CDR3 length equals 14 residues. The V segment lost 7 bases and the J segment 4 bases; nucleotides outside the gene matches: 6. CDR3 in DNA: TGTGCCAGCACCTTAGGGGGCGGTAATGAAAAACTGTTTTTT. This sequence encodes CASTLGGGNEKLFF.

Written as DNA, the CDR3 is TGTGCCAGCCGAAGTGACAGGTCCTATGGCTACACCTTC. Translation: CASRSDRSYGYTF. V usage is TRBV25-1 and J usage is TRBJ1-2; tentatively, D is TRBD1 (6 bases). Germline lookup yields CDR1 MGHDK and CDR2 SYGVNS. The CDR3 spans 13 residues. Trimming cost V 8 bases and J 4 bases, with 14 bases left between them.

The CDR3 is CAGPFGQGFHEQYF. For the CDR3, the DNA is TGCGCCGGACCTTTCGGACAGGGGTTCCACGAGCAGTACTTC. The chain carries TRBV10-1 and TRBJ2-7, with 9 nucleotides matching TRBD1. Per germline, CDR1 WNHNN and CDR2 SYGVQD (reference sequence). J gave up 5 bases and V 11 bases, and 13 bases lay outside the gene matches. The CDR3 consists of 14 residues.

This clone was recorded a few times. The chain has TRBV6-5 and TRBJ1-2; D is unresolved. CDR1 and CDR2 from the germline V gene are MNHEY and SVGAGI. CDR3 length: 12 residues. The germline V and J ends were trimmed by 3 bases and 6 bases, with 8 bases remaining between them. The CDR3 sequence is CASSYGEHGYTF. For the CDR3, the DNA is TGTGCCAGCAGTTATGGAGAGCATGGCTACACCTTC.

V gene TRBV15 combines with J gene TRBJ1-2; D not resolved. V was clipped by 0 bases and J by 1 base, with 3 bases between them. The V gene's germline CDR1 is LNHNV and CDR2 YYDKDF (reference sequence). The CDR3 length is 13 residues. The CDR3 loop is CATSRDGNYGYTF. DNA for the CDR3: TGTGCCACCAGCAGAGACGGTAACTATGGCTACACCTTC.

J is TRBJ2-7 and V is TRBV9; TRBD2 agrees at 10 bases. V was clipped by 0 bases and J by 0 bases; unmatched bases: 9. Germline CDR1 is SGDLS and CDR2 is YYNGEE. CDR3 size: 18 residues. The CDR3 here is CASSVGAGGAASSYEQYF. The CDR3 coding sequence is TGTGCCAGCAGCGTAGGAGCGGGGGGGGCCGCCAGCTCCTACGAGCAGTACTTC.

This clone appeared once. The genes are TRBV28 and TRBJ1-5, with D possibly matching TRBD1 (6 bases). CDR3 length: 16 amino acids. CDR1 MDHEN and CDR2 SYDVKM come from the germline V gene. Trimming cost V 6 bases and J 4 bases, with 19 bases left between them. The CDR3 sequence is CASSTANWGRNQPQHF. As DNA, the CDR3 is TGTGCCAGCAGCACTGCGAACTGGGGGCGGAATCAGCCCCAGCATTTT.

The sample holds one count of this clone. The chain recombines TRBV5-1 with TRBJ1-2; a possible D gene is TRBD1 (6 bases). The CDR3 length is 16 residues. V dropped 0 bases and J dropped 4 bases, with 16 bases sitting between them. Germline V gene sequence: CDR1 SGHRS, CDR2 YFSETQ. In nucleotides, the CDR3 is TGCGCCAGCAGCTTGGATTACAGGGTAATAGGCTATGGCTACACCTTC. Translating gives CASSLDYRVIGYGYTF. Complete variable domain (other parts from reference TRBV5-1 and TRBJ1-2): KAGVTQTPRYLIKTRGQQVTLSCSPISGHRSVSWYQQTPGQGLQFLFEYFSETQRNKGNFPGRFSGRQFSNSRSEMNVSTLELGDSALYLCASSLDYRVIGYGYTFGSGTRLTVV.

This sequence joins TRBV4-3 and TRBJ2-1; 10 positions match TRBD2. In germline, CDR1 is LGHNA, CDR2 YSLEER. Germline trimming cut 2 bases from V and 9 bases from J; bases unmatched to any gene: 7. The CDR3 extends over 15 amino acids. The DNA of the CDR3 is TGCGCCAGCAGCCAACAGCGGGGGGGCCGTGCTGAGCAGTTCTTC. Translation gives CASSQQRGGRAEQFF.

J is TRBJ2-3 and V is TRBV5-4, with TRBD2 matching over 7 bases. The CDR3 has 16 amino acids. V lost 7 bases to trimming and J lost 0 bases; unmatched junction nucleotides: 11. CDR1 is SGHNT and CDR2 is YYREEE in the germline V gene (reference sequence). The chain's CDR3 is CASSPGGITSTDTQYF. CDR3 DNA sequence: TGTGCCAGCTCTCCCGGGGGGATTACTAGCACAGATACGCAGTATTTT. Full variable domain (outside the CDR3, taken from reference TRBV5-4 and TRBJ2-3): ETGVTQSPTHLIKTRGQQVTLRCSSQSGHNTVSWYQQALGQGPQFIFQYYREEENGRGNFPPRFSGLQFPNYSSELNVNALELDDSALYLCASSPGGITSTDTQYFGPGTRLTVL.

This chain uses TRBV11-3 with TRBJ2-3, with 8 bases aligning to TRBD2. This CDR3 spans 18 amino acids. From germline, CDR1 is SGHNT and CDR2 YENEEA. The ends lost 5 bases at V and 0 bases at J; junction bases unmatched: 13. CDR3 region: CASSPTGRSGSSTDTQYF. The DNA of the CDR3 is TGTGCCAGCAGCCCTACGGGTAGAAGCGGGAGTAGCACAGATACGCAGTATTTT. Together with reference TRBV11-3 and TRBJ2-3, the CDR3 gives the full variable domain: EAGVVQSPRYKIIEKKQPVAFWCNPISGHNTLYWYLQNLGQGPELLIRYENEEAVDDSQLPKDRFSAERLKGVDSTLKIQPAELGDSAVYLCASSPTGRSGSSTDTQYFGPGTRLTVL.

The J gene is TRBJ2-4, the V gene TRBV6-5; 7 positions match TRBD1. Germline CDR1 and CDR2: MNHEY and SVGAGI. Germline trimming cut 8 bases from V and 8 bases from J; bases unmatched to any gene: 9. The CDR3 consists of 13 residues. The CDR3 nucleotides are TGTGCCAGCGTCGAGGGGGCCTCGGACATTCAGTACTTC. Its translation: CASVEGASDIQYF.

This chain uses TRBV15 with TRBJ1-1, with D tentatively TRBD1 (6 bases). Germline loops: CDR1 LNHNV, CDR2 YYDKDF (reference sequence). The V end lost 5 bases, the J end lost 6 bases, and 13 bases lay between the germline ends. The CDR3 consists of 13 residues. The CDR3 spells CATSAGTLAEAFF. CDR3 in DNA: TGTGCCACCAGCGCTGGGACATTGGCTGAAGCTTTCTTT.

The table lists this clone with a few counts. The J gene is TRBJ2-3, the V gene TRBV19, with D perhaps TRBD1 (6 bases). The CDR3 sequence is 15 residues long. Germline lookup yields CDR1 LNHDA and CDR2 SQIVND (reference sequence). The germline V and J ends were trimmed by 5 bases and 4 bases, with 16 bases remaining between them. The CDR3 nucleotides are TGTGCCAGTAGTTCGCCCAGGGGCCGGGCAGATACGCAGTATTTT. Protein product: CASSSPRGRADTQYF.

This chain uses TRBV4-1 with TRBJ2-1; TRBD2 agrees at 11 bases. The germline CDR1 and CDR2 sequences are MGHRA and YSYEKL. Germline trimming cut 0 bases from V and 5 bases from J; bases unmatched to any gene: 9. CDR3 size: 18 residues. As DNA, the CDR3 is TGCGCCAGCAGCCAAGATCGAGGAACTAGCGGGGGTCACAATGAGCAGTTCTTC. Its protein is CASSQDRGTSGGHNEQFF.